This entry lists 31 T cell receptor beta chains sequenced from one sample in a study of technical replicates of blood from a handful of donors. Profiled with immunoSEQ multiplex PCR; TCRdb holds only in-frame clones, not every one. Seen here are 85,000 to 95,000 clones, almost 97% observed once, and the top ten hold 0.36%. The specimen was T cells isolated from PBMCs. These receptors were obtained from a human donor in good health.

This sequence joins TRBV28 and TRBJ2-1, with D maybe TRBD2 (5 bases). Trimming shortened V by 10 bases and J by 6 bases, and 22 bases separated the two germline ends. CDR3 size: 15 residues. In germline, CDR1 is MDHEN, CDR2 SYDVKM. CDR3 in amino acids: CAIEMAFGEINEQFF. DNA for the CDR3: TGTGCCATCGAGATGGCGTTTGGGGAGATCAATGAGCAGTTCTTC. Full variable domain (missing parts from reference TRBV28 and TRBJ2-1): DVKVTQSSRYLVKRTGEKVFLECVQDMDHENMFWYRQDPGLGLRLIYFSYDVKMKEKGDIPEGYSVSREKKERFSLILESASTNQTSMYLCAIEMAFGEINEQFFGPGTRLTVL.

This rearrangement joins TRBV19 to TRBJ2-7, with D possibly TRBD2 on 6 matching bases. The length of the CDR3 is 17 residues. Trimming pared 6 bases from V and 2 bases from J, leaving 23 bases between. The V gene's germline CDR1 is LNHDA and CDR2 SQIVND (reference sequence). CDR3 residues: CASSSLQGLASPYEQYF. CDR3 coding DNA: TGTGCCAGTAGCTCCCTCCAGGGACTTGCCTCTCCCTACGAGCAGTACTTC.

The genes are TRBV19 and TRBJ1-2; no clear D. The V end was cut by 3 bases, the J end by 0 bases, with 5 bases between. CDR1 and CDR2 (germline): LNHDA, SQIVND (reference sequence). This CDR3 has 13 residues. This chain's CDR3 is CASSISANYGYTF. The DNA of the CDR3 is TGTGCCAGTAGTATTTCCGCTAACTATGGCTACACCTTC. Full variable domain (rest looked up from reference TRBV19 and TRBJ1-2): DGGITQSPKYLFRKEGQNVTLSCEQNLNHDAMYWYRQDPGQGLRLIYYSQIVNDFQKGDIAEGYSVSREKKESFPLTVTSAQKNPTAFYLCASSISANYGYTFGSGTRLTVV.

This chain connects TRBV7-2 to TRBJ1-1, with D hard to call. The V gene's germline CDR1 is SGHTA and CDR2 FQGNSA. Trimming took off 1 base at V and 7 bases at J, with 7 bases between the two ends. This CDR3 has 12 amino acids. CDR3 sequence (DNA): TGTGCCAGCAGCTTAGTCAGCGTTGAAGCTTTCTTT. Translating gives CASSLVSVEAFF.

The rearrangement joins TRBV10-3 to TRBJ2-5; D unresolved. Trimming left V 2 bases short and J 4 bases short, with 14 bases between. The CDR3 consists of 15 residues. CDR1 is ENHRY, CDR2 SYGVKD, per germline. CDR3 bases: TGTGCCATCAGTGAGGTCCTCTCACCCGGAGAGACCCAGTACTTC. Its translation: CAISEVLSPGETQYF.

The chain uses TRBV11-2 and TRBJ1-1; no firm D call. CDR1 SGHAT and CDR2 FQNNGV come from the germline V gene. V was pared by 3 bases and J by 3 bases, with 5 bases between. The CDR3 loop spans 12 amino acids. The CDR3 spells CASSLRDTEAFF. CDR3 nucleotides: TGTGCCAGCAGCTTGCGGGACACTGAAGCTTTCTTT.

The rearrangement links TRBV6-4 to TRBJ2-7; no reliable D call. In germline, CDR1 is MRHNA, CDR2 SNTAGT. This CDR3 is 15 amino acids long. V lost 2 bases and J 0 bases, leaving 11 bases between the germline ends. CDR3 nucleotides: TGTGCCAGCAGTGACGATAGAAACGGCTCCTACGAGCAGTACTTC. Encoded protein: CASSDDRNGSYEQYF.

This chain joins TRBV7-9 and TRBJ2-7, with a possible D match to TRBD1 (5 bases). CDR3 length: 14 residues. Trimming removed 0 bases at V and 2 bases at J, with 8 bases between. The germline gives CDR1 SEHNR, CDR2 FQNEAQ (reference sequence). This CDR3 is CASSLAGDPYEQYF. The DNA of the CDR3 is TGTGCCAGCAGCTTAGCAGGGGATCCCTACGAGCAGTACTTC.

The V and J genes are TRBV7-3 and TRBJ1-1; D may be TRBD1 (5 bases). This CDR3 comprises 15 residues. Germline-derived CDR1 and CDR2 are SGHTA and FQGTGA. V lost 1 base and J 3 bases, leaving 12 bases between the germline ends. The CDR3 here is CASSLNTGGDTEAFF. DNA for the CDR3: TGTGCCAGCAGCTTAAATACGGGGGGGGACACTGAAGCTTTCTTT.

V is TRBV13 and J is TRBJ2-7, with D uncertain. Germline CDR1 is PRHDT and CDR2 is FYEKMQ (reference sequence). V lost 5 bases and J lost 3, with 5 bases in between. CDR3 length: 11 residues. The CDR3 nucleotides read TGTGCCAGCAGCCCGGTCTACGAGCAGTACTTC. Encoded protein: CASSPVYEQYF.

This clone was counted once. The chain joins TRBV7-9 to TRBJ2-7; D uncertain. CDR1 and CDR2 from the germline V gene are SEHNR and FQNEAQ (reference sequence). V lost 8 bases to trimming and J lost 2 bases, with 10 bases between them. The CDR3 contains 12 residues. The CDR3 region has the DNA TGTGCCAGCGCCACTATCGCCTACGAGCAGTACTTC. Translation: CASATIAYEQYF.

J is TRBJ2-1 and V is TRBV7-3; D ambiguous. V was shortened by 5 bases and J by 9 bases, with 5 bases between the two germline ends. CDR1 SGHTA and CDR2 FQGTGA come from the germline V gene. This CDR3 is built from 10 residues. The DNA for the CDR3 is TGTGCCAGCAGCCGCGGTGAGCAGTTCTTC. This gives the protein CASSRGEQFF.

The chain recombines TRBV7-9 with TRBJ2-7; D is uncertain. V gave up 0 bases and J gave up 3 bases, with 15 bases separating them. In germline, CDR1 is SEHNR, CDR2 FQNEAQ (reference sequence). The CDR3 length is 16 residues. The CDR3 DNA reads as TGTGCCAGCAGCTTAGCTGGCTCACCTGAAGACTACGAGCAGTACTTC. Its protein product is CASSLAGSPEDYEQYF.

CDR3 sequence reads: CASSLGQRASYEQYF. In nucleotides, the CDR3 is TGTGCCAGCAGCTTAGGTCAGCGGGCCTCCTACGAGCAGTACTTC. This sequence joins TRBV11-2 and TRBJ2-7, with D tentatively TRBD2 (6 bases). Per germline, CDR1 SGHAT and CDR2 FQNNGV. The length of the CDR3 is 15 residues. The V end was cut by 1 base, the J end by 0 bases, with 10 bases between.

The J gene is TRBJ1-5, the V gene TRBV9; TRBD1 might be the D (5 bases). This CDR3 has 15 amino acids. The V end lost 0 bases, the J end lost 3 bases, and 10 bases lay between the germline ends. In germline, CDR1 is SGDLS, CDR2 YYNGEE. CDR3 DNA: TGTGCCAGCAGCGTAGGCAGGGATTACAATCAGCCCCAGCATTTT. Translated, it gives CASSVGRDYNQPQHF.

This chain uses TRBV19 with TRBJ2-1; 11 bases are a match to TRBD2. Per the germline V gene, CDR1 is LNHDA and CDR2 is SQIVND (reference sequence). V gave up 2 bases and J gave up 4 bases; unmatched junction bases: 4. The CDR3 contains 16 residues. CDR3 residues: CASSIIGTSGYNEQFF. The CDR3 nucleotides read TGTGCCAGTAGTATAATCGGGACTAGCGGTTACAATGAGCAGTTCTTC.

The gene calls are TRBV19 and TRBJ2-1; 11 bases are shared with TRBD2. Germline CDR1 and CDR2: LNHDA and SQIVND (reference sequence). V lost 6 bases, J lost 6 bases, and 10 bases stayed unmatched. The CDR3 totals 16 residues. As DNA, the CDR3 is TGTGCCAGTAGCAGAATCGGGACTAGCGGTTCCAATGAGCAGTTCTTC. Residues: CASSRIGTSGSNEQFF.

The chain combines TRBV4-1 with TRBJ2-3; TRBD1 matches at 7 bases. Trimming took 1 base from V and 6 from J; bases not matched to a gene: 7. The germline gives CDR1 MGHRA, CDR2 YSYEKL. The CDR3 is 15 amino acids. The CDR3 coding sequence is TGCGCCAGCAGCCAAGGGCAGGGGGTGTATGATACGCAGTATTTT. It yields the protein CASSQGQGVYDTQYF.

The CDR3, as DNA: TGTGCCAGCAATTTCGTTCAGGCGGGCCATGAGCAGTTCTTC. This codes for CASNFVQAGHEQFF. The genes are TRBV2 and TRBJ2-1, with D perhaps TRBD2 (5 bases). The germline V and J ends were trimmed by 7 bases and 8 bases, with 18 bases remaining between them. From germline, CDR1 is SNHLY and CDR2 FYNNEI. The CDR3 consists of 14 residues.

The DNA of the CDR3 is TGTGCCAGCAGCTTCACCCAGGATAATGAAAAACTGTTTTTT. Translated, it gives CASSFTQDNEKLFF. J is TRBJ1-4 and V is TRBV5-4; D unresolved. V lost 2 bases, J lost 4 bases, and 9 bases lay in between. Germline V gene sequence: CDR1 SGHNT, CDR2 YYREEE (reference sequence). The CDR3 has 14 residues. Full variable domain (missing parts from reference TRBV5-4 and TRBJ1-4): ETGVTQSPTHLIKTRGQQVTLRCSSQSGHNTVSWYQQALGQGPQFIFQYYREEENGRGNFPPRFSGLQFPNYSSELNVNALELDDSALYLCASSFTQDNEKLFFGSGTQLSVL.

V usage is TRBV28 and J usage is TRBJ1-4; D may be TRBD1 (5 bases). The CDR3 spans 14 residues. CDR1 is MDHEN and CDR2 is SYDVKM in the germline V gene. Trimming removed 6 bases from V and 8 bases from J, with 16 bases in between. CDR3 residues: CASRDQGIGEKLFF. Written as DNA, the CDR3 is TGTGCCAGCAGGGATCAGGGAATAGGAGAAAAACTGTTTTTT.

V and J are TRBV27 and TRBJ1-4; the D gene is possibly TRBD1 (6 bases). CDR3 length: 14 amino acids. V shed 5 bases and J shed 5 bases, with 12 bases lying between them. In germline, CDR1 is MNHEY, CDR2 SMNVEV (reference sequence). The CDR3 sequence is CASSETGRNEKLFF. Here the CDR3 DNA reads TGTGCCAGCAGTGAAACAGGGAGAAATGAAAAACTGTTTTTT.

The chain combines TRBV5-1 with TRBJ1-1; possible D gene TRBD1, 6 bases. The CDR3 runs to 16 residues. The germline V gene encodes CDR1 SGHRS and CDR2 YFSETQ. V was clipped by 0 bases and J by 4 bases, with 16 bases between them. Written as DNA, the CDR3 is TGCGCCAGCAGCTTGGAGGTCACAGGGTTTGGCACTGAAGCTTTCTTT. Amino acid sequence: CASSLEVTGFGTEAFF.

The table lists this clone with a count of one. The V gene is TRBV6-5, the J gene TRBJ2-7, with TRBD1 matching 7 bases. The CDR3 extends over 12 amino acids. Per germline, CDR1 MNHEY and CDR2 SVGAGI. Trimming removed 4 bases from V and 8 bases from J; junction bases left unmatched: 5. The CDR3: CASSWDSRQQYF. The CDR3 DNA is TGTGCCAGCAGTTGGGACAGTAGACAGCAGTACTTC.

The V call is TRBV13, the J call TRBJ1-2; 7 positions match TRBD1. The V gene end was trimmed by 4 bases and the J gene end by 8 bases; junction bases not matched to a gene: 13. Germline lookup yields CDR1 PRHDT and CDR2 FYEKMQ (reference sequence). The CDR3 is 15 residues long. This CDR3 reads CASSSIQGSAFGYTF. CDR3 bases: TGTGCCAGCAGCTCCATACAGGGGAGTGCTTTCGGCTACACCTTC.

The rearrangement uses TRBV7-2 and TRBJ2-5; no definite D call. V lost 5 bases, J lost 6 bases, and 10 bases lay in between. CDR3 size: 12 residues. From germline, CDR1 is SGHTA and CDR2 FQGNSA. CDR3 nucleotide sequence: TGTGCCAGCAGCCCGTCGGTTCAGACCCAGTACTTC. As protein: CASSPSVQTQYF.

The chain combines TRBV27 with TRBJ2-1; 8 bases are shared with TRBD2. Germline values: CDR1 MNHEY, CDR2 SMNVEV (reference sequence). This CDR3 contains 17 residues. V trimming: 11 bases; J trimming: 0 bases; junction bases outside the gene matches: 15. The CDR3 is CAGGVTGGPNSYNEQFF. The DNA of the CDR3 is TGTGCCGGAGGGGTTACGGGAGGGCCGAACTCCTACAATGAGCAGTTCTTC.

V is TRBV5-1 and J is TRBJ2-1; D may be TRBD2 (5 bases). The CDR3 has 14 amino acids. The V gene lost 2 bases and the J gene lost 5 bases, with 11 bases spanning the gap. Germline assignment: CDR1 SGHRS and CDR2 YFSETQ. This CDR3 is CASSLEGADNEQFF. CDR3 nucleotides: TGCGCCAGCAGCTTAGAGGGAGCAGACAATGAGCAGTTCTTC.

V and J are TRBV6-4 and TRBJ2-3; TRBD2 might be the D (6 bases). Per germline, CDR1 MRHNA and CDR2 SNTAGT. The germline V and J ends were trimmed by 4 bases and 2 bases, with 10 bases remaining between them. The CDR3 sequence is 14 residues long. The CDR3 region is CASSVGRDTDTQYF. The CDR3 DNA sequence: TGTGCCAGCAGTGTTGGGCGGGACACAGATACGCAGTATTTT.

This clone occurred once. The chain uses TRBV5-1 and TRBJ2-7; 7 positions agree with TRBD1. The germline gives CDR1 SGHRS, CDR2 YFSETQ. V dropped 4 bases and J dropped 3; count of bases not matched to a gene: 7. This CDR3 is 14 amino acids long. The CDR3 region is CASSLDRAYYEQYF. In DNA form, the CDR3 reads TGCGCCAGCAGCCTCGACAGGGCGTACTACGAGCAGTACTTC.

Only one count was recorded for this clone. The V gene is TRBV11-2, the J gene TRBJ1-2, with 8 bases fitting TRBD1. The CDR3 is 16 residues long. Germline V gives CDR1 SGHAT, CDR2 FQNNGV. Germline trimming cut 5 bases from V and 8 bases from J; bases unmatched to any gene: 16. The CDR3 DNA reads as TGTGCCAGCAGCCCAGGACAGGGAATCATTTTGGACGGCTACACCTTC. Translation: CASSPGQGIILDGYTF. Drawing the rest from reference TRBV11-2 and TRBJ1-2, the complete variable domain is EAGVAQSPRYKIIEKRQSVAFWCNPISGHATLYWYQQILGQGPKLLIQFQNNGVVDDSQLPKDRFSAERLKGVDSTLKIQPAKLEDSAVYLCASSPGQGIILDGYTFGSGTRLTVV.